This entry lists 18 T cell receptor beta chains sequenced from one sample in a study of cytomegalovirus exposure and HLA in healthy donors. 13 Jbeta primers and 60 Vbeta primers were used for the PCR. Sequencing used immunoSEQ multiplex PCR; TCRdb keeps in-frame clones, though not all of them. This repertoire comprises around 140,000 clones; its ten largest clones make up approximately 2%. Source material: PBMCs. Source of these receptors: a woman between 18 and 29 years old in good health and CMV-seronegative.

The chain recombines TRBV5-8 with TRBJ1-3; D unclear. Trimming shortened V by 4 bases and J by 0 bases, and 14 bases separated the two germline ends. Looked up from germline, CDR1 is SGHTS and CDR2 is YDEGEE. The CDR3 covers 16 residues. Here the CDR3 reads CASSEQVNYSGNTIYF. The CDR3 DNA reads as TGTGCCAGCAGCGAGCAGGTTAATTACTCTGGAAACACCATATATTTT.

V and J are TRBV27 and TRBJ2-7, with 13 bases aligning to TRBD2. V was clipped by 6 bases and J by 0 bases; unmatched bases: 2. This CDR3 is built from 15 residues. CDR1 MNHEY and CDR2 SMNVEV come from the germline V gene (reference sequence). CDR3 region: CASRGLAGHSYEQYF. CDR3 in DNA: TGTGCCAGCAGGGGACTAGCGGGACACTCCTACGAGCAGTACTTC.

The V gene is TRBV15, the J gene TRBJ1-2, with TRBD1 identical over 7 bases. The CDR3 is made up of 16 amino acids. Germline V gene data show CDR1 as LNHNV and CDR2 as YYDKDF (reference sequence). V was clipped by 4 bases and J by 4 bases; unmatched bases: 12. CDR3 region: CATSTSGTDLVYGYTF. The CDR3 DNA reads as TGTGCCACCAGCACCTCCGGGACAGATCTCGTCTATGGCTACACCTTC.

The chain uses TRBV5-1 and TRBJ2-1, with TRBD1 matching 12 bases. CDR1 and CDR2 (germline): SGHRS, YFSETQ. CDR3 length: 14 residues. The J segment lost 6 bases and the V segment lost 7 bases, leaving 5 bases of the junction unmatched. CDR3 bases: TGCGCCAGCCAGGGACAGGGGGCGAGCAATGAGCAGTTCTTC. The encoded protein is CASQGQGASNEQFF. Full variable domain (missing parts from reference TRBV5-1 and TRBJ2-1): KAGVTQTPRYLIKTRGQQVTLSCSPISGHRSVSWYQQTPGQGLQFLFEYFSETQRNKGNFPGRFSGRQFSNSRSEMNVSTLELGDSALYLCASQGQGASNEQFFGPGTRLTVL.

This rearrangement joins TRBV4-3 to TRBJ2-4; 14 bases match TRBD2. Trimming removed 1 base from V and 9 bases from J; junction bases left unmatched: 11. Per germline, CDR1 LGHNA and CDR2 YSLEER. The CDR3 is 18 amino acids. Here the CDR3 reads CASSQAPGTSGSIVIQYF. The CDR3 DNA reads as TGCGCCAGCAGCCAAGCCCCCGGGACTAGCGGGAGTATCGTCATTCAGTACTTC.

The gene calls are TRBV7-9 and TRBJ1-2, with 9 bases aligning to TRBD1. The V gene end was trimmed by 5 bases and the J gene end by 5 bases; junction bases not matched to a gene: 15. CDR3 size: 17 residues. From germline, CDR1 is SEHNR and CDR2 FQNEAQ (reference sequence). CDR3 DNA sequence: TGTGCCAGCAGCCCGAACAGGGGGCAGACGCTCAAATATGGCTACACCTTC. Translated, it gives CASSPNRGQTLKYGYTF.

The gene calls are TRBV7-9 and TRBJ2-5; D is unclear. The CDR3 sequence is 14 residues long. Germline V CDR1 and CDR2: SEHNR, FQNEAQ (reference sequence). The germline V and J ends were trimmed by 6 bases and 1 base, with 12 bases remaining between them. The CDR3 DNA is TGTGCCAGCAGTGCCCCTCCCGGCCAAGAGACCCAGTACTTC. It yields the protein CASSAPPGQETQYF.

The CDR3: CASSLDQGQPQHF. Here the CDR3 DNA reads TGTGCCAGCAGCTTAGACCAGGGGCAGCCCCAGCATTTT. The V gene is TRBV7-3, the J gene TRBJ1-5, with TRBD1 as a possible D gene (6 bases). In germline, CDR1 is SGHTA, CDR2 FQGTGA. The CDR3 spans 13 residues. The V gene lost 2 bases and the J gene lost 7 bases, with 9 bases spanning the gap.

The chain joins TRBV6-4 to TRBJ1-1; D possibly corresponds to TRBD1 (5 bases). CDR1 and CDR2 from the germline V gene are MRHNA and SNTAGT. Trimming pared 5 bases from V and 2 bases from J, leaving 12 bases between. This CDR3 has 14 residues. The CDR3 coding sequence is TGTGCCAGCAGTAAATCACAGGCAAACACTGAAGCTTTCTTT. This codes for CASSKSQANTEAFF.

As regards this clone: The identical CDR3 is also encoded by other nucleotide sequences in the sample. The chain links TRBV7-9 to TRBJ2-5; weak D call: TRBD2 (6 bases). CDR3 length equals 14 residues. Per germline, CDR1 SEHNR and CDR2 FQNEAQ (reference sequence). The ends were cut back, 1 base at V and 1 base at J, with 7 bases in the middle. The DNA for the CDR3 is TGTGCCAGCAGCTTAGTCGGGGGCCAAGAGACCCAGTACTTC. Translated, it gives CASSLVGGQETQYF.

The gene calls are TRBV7-2 and TRBJ2-5; D ambiguous. V was pared by 0 bases and J by 4 bases, with 3 bases between. Germline V gene data show CDR1 as SGHTA and CDR2 as FQGNSA. The CDR3 covers 12 residues. CDR3 region: CASSLAAETQYF. CDR3 sequence (DNA): TGTGCCAGCAGCTTAGCGGCAGAGACCCAGTACTTC.

The chain uses TRBV6-1 and TRBJ2-2; 10 bases are shared with TRBD2. V lost 7 bases to trimming and J lost 6 bases; unmatched junction nucleotides: 8. Germline loops: CDR1 MNHNS, CDR2 SASEGT. The CDR3 is made up of 15 amino acids. The CDR3 sequence: CASTPGLASAGELFF. CDR3 DNA sequence: TGTGCCAGCACTCCGGGACTAGCGTCCGCCGGGGAGCTGTTTTTT.

The CDR3 loop reads CASSPAGGASGNTIYF. CDR3 DNA sequence: TGTGCCAGCAGCCCGGCGGGGGGGGCGAGTGGAAACACCATATATTTT. V gene TRBV7-9 combines with J gene TRBJ1-3; a possible D gene is TRBD1 (6 bases). V was pared by 5 bases and J by 3 bases, with 17 bases between. The CDR3 runs to 16 residues. Germline CDR1 and CDR2: SEHNR and FQNEAQ (reference sequence).

The chain combines TRBV19 with TRBJ1-2; D unresolved. With 4 bases removed from V and 6 bases from J, the gap between germline ends came to 12 bases. The CDR3 totals 13 residues. Germline V gene lookup returns CDR1 LNHDA and CDR2 SQIVND (reference sequence). The DNA for the CDR3 is TGTGCCAGTAGTAGCGAAGCCCCAAATGGCTACACCTTC. This translates into CASSSEAPNGYTF.

The chain recombines TRBV2 with TRBJ1-1, with D uncertain. Germline loops: CDR1 SNHLY, CDR2 FYNNEI. CDR3 length equals 13 residues. Trimming shortened V by 7 bases and J by 2 bases, and 11 bases separated the two germline ends. The CDR3 region has the DNA TGTGCCAGCACTACAGAGGGTAACACTGAAGCTTTCTTT. This gives the protein CASTTEGNTEAFF. Complete variable domain (other parts from reference TRBV2 and TRBJ1-1): EPEVTQTPSHQVTQMGQEVILRCVPISNHLYFYWYRQILGQKVEFLVSFYNNEISEKSEIFDDQFSVERPDGSNFTLKIRSTKLEDSAMYFCASTTEGNTEAFFGQGTRLTVV.

Frequency places this clone as medium-sized. The rearrangement uses TRBV4-2 and TRBJ2-6, with D unclear. Germline V gene lookup returns CDR1 LGHNA and CDR2 YNFKEQ. This CDR3 has 16 residues. The germline V and J ends were trimmed by 0 bases and 0 bases, with 6 bases remaining between them. The CDR3, as DNA: TGTGCCAGCAGCCAAGAGGAGACCTCTGGGGCCAACGTCCTGACTTTC. Translating it yields CASSQEETSGANVLTF.

The chain carries TRBV21-1 and TRBJ2-1; the table's D call, TRBD1, was not checked against the DNA. TRBV21-1 is recorded as a pseudogene. The CDR3 is made up of 15 amino acids. CDR3 in amino acids: CASSGDKTARNEQFF. The CDR3 DNA reads as TGTGCCAGCAGCGGGGACAAGACCGCTAGGAATGAGCAGTTCTTC.

The genes are TRBV6-1 and TRBJ1-2; D not certain. The V gene's germline CDR1 is MNHNS and CDR2 SASEGT. Deletions cut 3 bases from V and 4 bases from J, with 9 bases between. The CDR3 has 13 amino acids. This CDR3 reads CASSDRLSYGYTF. The CDR3, as DNA: TGTGCCAGCAGTGATAGACTCAGCTATGGCTACACCTTC.